A selection of T cell receptor beta chains follows, all from one sample in a study of identical twins. TCRdb fed the 5' RACE reads into MiXCR, producing one record per CDR3 protein. The data show some 760,000 distinct CDR3 sequences, approximately 18% seen once. These data are also associated with another study on T cells expressing NK-cell markers.

Sequencing used PBMCs. These receptors were taken from a woman younger than 35 in good health. Each CDR3 is given with its conserved first and last residue.

j_call,v_call,cdr3_aa
TRBJ2-7,TRBV29-1,CSVRGTGFSEQYF
TRBJ2-5,TRBV12-3/TRBV12-4,CASSLGAPGVQYF
TRBJ2-6,TRBV7-9,CASSPAGTLANVLTF
TRBJ2-7,TRBV11-2,CASSLDGTISSYEQYF
TRBJ2-2,TRBV5-1,CASSWIGDATGELFF
TRBJ2-3,TRBV7-2,CASSLASGGLLSTQYF
TRBJ2-7,TRBV5-1,CASRVPSGYEQYF
TRBJ2-2,TRBV7-2,CASSLVTSGSGGELFF
TRBJ2-1,TRBV11-3,CASAAGGPNNEQFF
TRBJ2-7,TRBV3-1,CASSQGRGGAQYF
TRBJ2-3,TRBV5-1,CASSFLAGRFTDTQYF
TRBJ2-1,TRBV6-1,CASRPLAGGHNEQFF
TRBJ2-1,TRBV13,CASSLTSNNEQFF
TRBJ2-1,TRBV2,CASGTKLYNEQFF
TRBJ2-7,TRBV7-2,CASSHFSGGPYEQYF
TRBJ2-1,TRBV7-2,CASSPWTSAYEQFF
TRBJ1-5,TRBV6-5,CASRGPNQPQHF
TRBJ2-4,TRBV20-1,CSASWGGEPIQYF
TRBJ1-2,TRBV6-5,CASSYSKDTWSYTF
TRBJ1-2,TRBV18,CASSPLEGGIGYTF
TRBJ2-1,TRBV20-1,CSARVESGGGYNEQFF
TRBJ2-1,TRBV6-2/TRBV6-3,CASSYSGLVNYNEQFF